This T cell receptor (beta chain) stems from a study of neurological immune-mediated disorders. It was by 5'RACE with 10-nucleotide random UMIs that the cDNA was made. In TCRdb, the 5' RACE reads were re-called with MiXCR into one record per CDR3 protein. This sample has tens of thousands of distinct CDR3 sequences, with about 13% found just once. Time point noted: longitudinal time-point 1 (baseline). Germline loops: CDR1 SGHTA, CDR2 FQGNSA. The V gene lost 1 base and the J gene lost 8 bases, with 12 bases spanning the gap. This CDR3 is built from 14 residues. The chain is built from TRBV7-2 and TRBJ2-1, with D possibly matching TRBD1 (6 bases). Sample: PBMCs. This receptor was identified in a female donor with HTLV-1-associated myelopathy (HAM/TSP). The CDR3 loop reads CASSLDRVSDEQFF. CDR3 nucleotides: TGTGCCAGCAGCTTAGACAGGGTGAGCGATGAGCAGTTCTTC.